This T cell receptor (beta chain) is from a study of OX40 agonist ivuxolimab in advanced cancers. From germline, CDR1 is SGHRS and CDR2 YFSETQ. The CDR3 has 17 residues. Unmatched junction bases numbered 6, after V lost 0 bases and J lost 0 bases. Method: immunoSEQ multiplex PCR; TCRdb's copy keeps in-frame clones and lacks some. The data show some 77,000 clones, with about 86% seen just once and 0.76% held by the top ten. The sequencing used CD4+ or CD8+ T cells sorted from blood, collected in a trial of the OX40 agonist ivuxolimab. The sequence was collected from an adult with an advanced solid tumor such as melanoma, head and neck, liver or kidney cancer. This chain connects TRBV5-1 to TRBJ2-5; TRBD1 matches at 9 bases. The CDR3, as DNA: TGCGCCAGCAGCTTGGGTTGGACAGGGGAGTACCAAGAGACCCAGTACTTC. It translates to CASSLGWTGEYQETQYF.